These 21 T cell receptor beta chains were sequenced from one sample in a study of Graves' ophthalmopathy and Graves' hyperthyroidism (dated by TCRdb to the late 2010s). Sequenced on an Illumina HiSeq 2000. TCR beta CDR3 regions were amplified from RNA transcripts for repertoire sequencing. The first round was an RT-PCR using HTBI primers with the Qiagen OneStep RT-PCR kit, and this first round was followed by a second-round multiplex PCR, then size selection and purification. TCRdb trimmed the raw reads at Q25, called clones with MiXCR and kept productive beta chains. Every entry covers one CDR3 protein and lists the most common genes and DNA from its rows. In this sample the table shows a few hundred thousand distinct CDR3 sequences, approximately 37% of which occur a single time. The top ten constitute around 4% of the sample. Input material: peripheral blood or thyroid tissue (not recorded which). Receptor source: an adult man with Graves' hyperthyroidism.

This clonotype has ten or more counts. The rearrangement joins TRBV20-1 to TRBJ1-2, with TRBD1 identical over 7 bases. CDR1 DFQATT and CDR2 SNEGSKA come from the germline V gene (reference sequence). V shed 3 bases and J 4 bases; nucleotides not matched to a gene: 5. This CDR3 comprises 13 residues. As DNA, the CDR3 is TGCAGTGCTAGGGAAGACAGGGTCTATGGCTACACCTTC. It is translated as CSAREDRVYGYTF.

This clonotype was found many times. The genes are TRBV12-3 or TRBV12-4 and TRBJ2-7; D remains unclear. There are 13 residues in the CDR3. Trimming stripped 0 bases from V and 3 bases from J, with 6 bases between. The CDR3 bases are TGTGCCAGCAGTTTAGCGCCTGACTACGAGCAGTACTTC. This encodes CASSLAPDYEQYF.

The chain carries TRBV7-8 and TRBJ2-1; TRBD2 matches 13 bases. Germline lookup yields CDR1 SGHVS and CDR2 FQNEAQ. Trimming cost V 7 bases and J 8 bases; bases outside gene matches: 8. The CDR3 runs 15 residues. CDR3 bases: TGTGCCAGCAAGCTACTAGCGGGAGGGGGAGATGAGCAGTTCTTC. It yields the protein CASKLLAGGGDEQFF.

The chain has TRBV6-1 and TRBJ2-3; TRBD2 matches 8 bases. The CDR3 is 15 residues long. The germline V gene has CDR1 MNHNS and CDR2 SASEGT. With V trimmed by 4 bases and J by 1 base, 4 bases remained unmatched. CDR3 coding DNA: TGTGCCAGCAGTGTGACTAGCGCCGGCACAGATACGCAGTATTTT. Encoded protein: CASSVTSAGTDTQYF.

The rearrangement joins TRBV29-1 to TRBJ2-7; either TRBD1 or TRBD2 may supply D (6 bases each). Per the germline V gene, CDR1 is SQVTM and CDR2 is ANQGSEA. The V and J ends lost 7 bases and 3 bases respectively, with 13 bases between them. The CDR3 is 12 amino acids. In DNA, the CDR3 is TGCAGCGCTGAGGAGGGGGACTACGAGCAGTACTTC. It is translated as CSAEEGDYEQYF.

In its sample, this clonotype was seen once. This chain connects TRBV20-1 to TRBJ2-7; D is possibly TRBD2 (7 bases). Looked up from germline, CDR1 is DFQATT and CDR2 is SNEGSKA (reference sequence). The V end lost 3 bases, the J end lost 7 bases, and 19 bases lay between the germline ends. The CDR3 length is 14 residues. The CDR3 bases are TGCAGTGCTAGGGGGGGGCAGGGTCTAGGGGAGCAGTACTTC. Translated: CSARGGQGLGEQYF.

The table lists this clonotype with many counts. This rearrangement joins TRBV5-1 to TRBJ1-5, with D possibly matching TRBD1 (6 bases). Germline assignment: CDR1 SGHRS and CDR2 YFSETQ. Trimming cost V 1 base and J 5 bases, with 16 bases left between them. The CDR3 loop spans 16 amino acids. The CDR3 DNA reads TGCGCCAGCAGCTTGAGGGGTGCCGGGGGCGATCAGCCCCAGCATTTT. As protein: CASSLRGAGGDQPQHF.

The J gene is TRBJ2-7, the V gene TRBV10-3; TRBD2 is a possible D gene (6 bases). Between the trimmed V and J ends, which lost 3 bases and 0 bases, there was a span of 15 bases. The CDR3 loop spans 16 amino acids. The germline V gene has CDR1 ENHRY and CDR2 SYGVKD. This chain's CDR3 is CAISDILARGSYEQYF. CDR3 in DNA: TGTGCCATCAGTGATATCCTAGCGCGTGGCTCCTACGAGCAGTACTTC.

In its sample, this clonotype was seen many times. DNA of the CDR3: TGTGCCAGCAGCTTAGGGGGGAAAGACACCATATATTTT. It specifies CASSLGGKDTIYF. The rearrangement uses TRBV7-8 and TRBJ1-3; possibly TRBD1 for D (5 bases). In germline, CDR1 is SGHVS, CDR2 FQNEAQ. The V end was cut by 1 base, the J end by 8 bases, with 9 bases between. CDR3 length: 13 amino acids.

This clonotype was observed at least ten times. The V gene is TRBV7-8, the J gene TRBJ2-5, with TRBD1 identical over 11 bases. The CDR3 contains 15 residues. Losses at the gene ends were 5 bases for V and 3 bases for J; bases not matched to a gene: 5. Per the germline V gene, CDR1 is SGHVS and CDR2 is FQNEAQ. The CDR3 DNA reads TGTGCCAGCAGCCCCCCGGGACAGGGGGAAGAGACCCAGTACTTC. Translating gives CASSPPGQGEETQYF.

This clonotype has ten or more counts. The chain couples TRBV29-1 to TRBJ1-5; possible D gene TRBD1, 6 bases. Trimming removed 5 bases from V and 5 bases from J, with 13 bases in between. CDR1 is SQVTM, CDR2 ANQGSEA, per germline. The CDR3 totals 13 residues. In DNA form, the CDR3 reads TGCAGCGTTTCACAGGGTGAGGATCAGCCCCAGCATTTT. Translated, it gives CSVSQGEDQPQHF.

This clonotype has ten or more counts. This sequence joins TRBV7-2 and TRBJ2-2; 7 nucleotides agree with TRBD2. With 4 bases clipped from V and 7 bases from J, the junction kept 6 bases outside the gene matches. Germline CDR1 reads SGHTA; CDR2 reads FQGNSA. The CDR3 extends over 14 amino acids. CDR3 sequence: CASSYARGSGELFF. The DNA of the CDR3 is TGTGCCAGCAGCTACGCGCGGGGGAGCGGGGAGCTGTTTTTT.

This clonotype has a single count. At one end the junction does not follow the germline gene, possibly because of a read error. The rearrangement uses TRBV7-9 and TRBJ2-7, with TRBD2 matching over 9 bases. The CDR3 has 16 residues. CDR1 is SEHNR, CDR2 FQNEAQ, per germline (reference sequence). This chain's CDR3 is CASSPISGSKSYEQYF. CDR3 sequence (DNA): TGCGCCAGCAGCCCGATTAGCGGGAGTAAGTCCTACGAGCAGTACTTC.

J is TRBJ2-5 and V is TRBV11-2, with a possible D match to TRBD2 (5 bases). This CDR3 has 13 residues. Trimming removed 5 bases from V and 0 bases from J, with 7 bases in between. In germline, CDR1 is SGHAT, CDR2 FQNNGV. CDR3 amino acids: CASSIANQETQYF. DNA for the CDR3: TGTGCCAGCAGCATAGCGAACCAAGAGACCCAGTACTTC.

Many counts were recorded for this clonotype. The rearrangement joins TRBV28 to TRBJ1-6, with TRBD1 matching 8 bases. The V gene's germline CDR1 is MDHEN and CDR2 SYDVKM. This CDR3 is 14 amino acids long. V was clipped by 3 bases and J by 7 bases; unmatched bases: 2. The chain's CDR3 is CASSFAGGNSPLHF. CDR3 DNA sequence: TGTGCCAGCAGTTTTGCAGGGGGCAATTCACCCCTCCACTTT. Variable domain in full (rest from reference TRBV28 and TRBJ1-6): DVKVTQSSRYLVKRTGEKVFLECVQDMDHENMFWYRQDPGLGLRLIYFSYDVKMKEKGDIPEGYSVSREKKERFSLILESASTNQTSMYLCASSFAGGNSPLHFGNGTRLTVT.

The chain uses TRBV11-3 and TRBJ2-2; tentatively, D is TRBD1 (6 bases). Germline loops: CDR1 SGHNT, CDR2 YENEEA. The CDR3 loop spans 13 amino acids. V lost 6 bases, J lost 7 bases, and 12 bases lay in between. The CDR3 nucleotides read TGTGCCAGCAGACCAGGGGTAGGCGGGGAGCTGTTTTTT. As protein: CASRPGVGGELFF.

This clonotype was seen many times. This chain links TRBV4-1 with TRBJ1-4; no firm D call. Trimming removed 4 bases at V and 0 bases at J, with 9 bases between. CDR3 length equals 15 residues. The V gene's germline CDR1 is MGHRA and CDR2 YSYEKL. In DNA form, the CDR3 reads TGCGCCAGCAGCCCTTACAGTACAACTAATGAAAAACTGTTTTTT. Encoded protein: CASSPYSTTNEKLFF.

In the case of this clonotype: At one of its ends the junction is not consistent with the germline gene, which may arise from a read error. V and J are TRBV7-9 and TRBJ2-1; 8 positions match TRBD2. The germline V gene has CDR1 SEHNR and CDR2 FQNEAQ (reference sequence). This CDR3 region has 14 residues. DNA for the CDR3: TGTGCCAGCAGCGTAGCGGGGACCTACAATGAGCAGTTCTTC. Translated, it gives CASSVAGTYNEQFF. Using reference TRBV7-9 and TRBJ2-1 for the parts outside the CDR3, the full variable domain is DTGVSQNPRHKITKRGQNVTFRCDPISEHNRLYWYRQTLGQGPEFLTYFQNEAQLEKSRLLSDRFSAERPKGSFSTLEIQRTEQGDSAMYLCASSVAGTYNEQFFGPGTRLTVL.

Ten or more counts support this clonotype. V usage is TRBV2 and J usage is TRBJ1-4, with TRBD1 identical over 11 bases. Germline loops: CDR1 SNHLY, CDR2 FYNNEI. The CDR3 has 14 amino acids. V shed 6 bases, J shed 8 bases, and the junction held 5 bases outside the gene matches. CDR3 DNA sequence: TGTGCCAGCAGGGGGACAGGGGGGAGGGAAAAACTGTTTTTT. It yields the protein CASRGTGGREKLFF.

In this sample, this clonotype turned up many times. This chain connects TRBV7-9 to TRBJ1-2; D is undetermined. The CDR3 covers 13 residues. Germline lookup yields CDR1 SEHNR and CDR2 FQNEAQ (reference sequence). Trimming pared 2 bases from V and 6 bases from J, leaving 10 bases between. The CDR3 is CASSLMGSHGYTF. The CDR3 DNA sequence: TGTGCCAGCAGCTTAATGGGGAGCCATGGCTACACCTTC.

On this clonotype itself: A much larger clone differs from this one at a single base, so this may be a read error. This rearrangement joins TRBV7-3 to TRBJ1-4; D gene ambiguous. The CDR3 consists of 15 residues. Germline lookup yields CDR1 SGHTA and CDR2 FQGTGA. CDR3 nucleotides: TGTGCCAGCAGCCCAGACCCGGGAACTAATGAAGAACTGTTTTTT. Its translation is CASSPDPGTNEELFF. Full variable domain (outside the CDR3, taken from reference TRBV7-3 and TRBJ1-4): GAGVSQTPSNKVTEKGKYVELRCDPISGHTALYWYRQSLGQGPEFLIYFQGTGAADDSGLPNDRFFAVRPEGSVSTLKIQRTERGDSAVYLCASSPDPGTNEELFFGSGTQLSVL.